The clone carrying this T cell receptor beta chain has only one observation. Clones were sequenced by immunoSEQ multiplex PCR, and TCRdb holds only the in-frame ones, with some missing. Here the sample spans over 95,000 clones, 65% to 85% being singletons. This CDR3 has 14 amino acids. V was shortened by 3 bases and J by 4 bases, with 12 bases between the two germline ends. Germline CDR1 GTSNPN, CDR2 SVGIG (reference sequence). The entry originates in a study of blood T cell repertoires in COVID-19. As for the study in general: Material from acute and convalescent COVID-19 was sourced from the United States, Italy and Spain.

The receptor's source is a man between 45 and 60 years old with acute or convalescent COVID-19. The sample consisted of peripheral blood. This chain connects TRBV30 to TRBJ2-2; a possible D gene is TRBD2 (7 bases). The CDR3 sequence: CAWRAGAVTGELFF. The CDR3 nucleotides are TGTGCCTGGAGGGCGGGGGCCGTCACCGGGGAGCTGTTTTTT.